This entry lists 10 T cell receptor beta chains sequenced from one sample in a study of blood T cell repertoires in COVID-19. Repertoires were generated with immunoSEQ multiplex PCR, while TCRdb's copy carries only in-frame clones and drops some. Here the sample spans a few hundred thousand clones, around 88% being singletons. Specimen: peripheral blood. These receptor sequences come from a woman between 45 and 65 years old with acute or convalescent COVID-19.

The chain is built from TRBV6-6 and TRBJ1-2, with TRBD1 matching over 7 bases. CDR1 is MNHNY, CDR2 SVGAGI, per germline (reference sequence). Trimming took 4 bases from V and 8 from J; bases not matched to a gene: 7. This CDR3 has 13 residues. CDR3 loop: CASSSRQGTGYTF. The CDR3 coding sequence is TGTGCCAGCAGTTCCAGACAGGGTACAGGCTACACCTTC.

This chain joins TRBV7-2 and TRBJ1-1; D remains ambiguous. Trimming removed 1 base from V and 8 bases from J, with 8 bases in between. The CDR3 loop spans 12 amino acids. CDR1 is SGHTA, CDR2 FQGNSA, per germline. CDR3: CASSLDSGEAFF. CDR3 bases: TGTGCCAGCAGCTTAGATTCGGGGGAAGCTTTCTTT.

This clone was counted a few times. The chain combines TRBV18 with TRBJ2-7, with 9 bases fitting TRBD1. V was clipped by 6 bases and J by 3 bases; unmatched bases: 9. Germline CDR1 reads KGHSH; CDR2 reads LQKENI. The CDR3 is 15 amino acids. The DNA of the CDR3 is TGTGCCAGCTCCCAAGGACAGGGGACCGTCTACGAGCAGTACTTC. Translation gives CASSQGQGTVYEQYF.

V and J are TRBV7-6 and TRBJ1-4; D might be TRBD1 (6 bases). In germline, CDR1 is SGHVS, CDR2 FNYEAQ. The V end was cut by 1 base, the J end by 2 bases, with 23 bases between. This CDR3 is built from 20 residues. The CDR3 DNA reads as TGTGCCAGCAGCTTAGAGTCGGGGTTCGGGGGGGCCTGGACTAATGAAAAACTGTTTTTT. This sequence encodes CASSLESGFGGAWTNEKLFF.

The chain employs TRBV5-5 and TRBJ2-1; TRBD1 aligns across 7 bases. J gave up 3 bases and V 1 base, and 4 bases lay outside the gene matches. In germline, CDR1 is SGHKS, CDR2 YYEKEE (reference sequence). The CDR3 has 15 residues. The CDR3 region is CASSLTTGFYNEQFF. CDR3 nucleotide sequence: TGTGCCAGCAGCTTGACGACAGGGTTCTACAATGAGCAGTTCTTC.

In this sample, this clone turned up a few times. The rearrangement links TRBV24-1 to TRBJ2-7; 7 bases are shared with TRBD1. CDR3 length: 17 amino acids. The ends lost 3 bases at V and 5 bases at J; junction bases unmatched: 15. Germline V gene data show CDR1 as KGHDR and CDR2 as SFDVKD. This chain's CDR3 is CATSDGGQLLEKDEQYF. CDR3 in DNA: TGTGCCACCAGTGATGGGGGACAGTTGCTCGAGAAGGACGAGCAGTACTTC.

The chain joins TRBV19 to TRBJ2-1; a possible D gene is TRBD2 (5 bases). V lost 5 bases and J lost 7, with 12 bases in between. The germline gives CDR1 LNHDA, CDR2 SQIVND (reference sequence). This CDR3 has 13 amino acids. The CDR3 loop is CASSEGLENEQFF. In nucleotides, the CDR3 is TGTGCCAGTAGTGAGGGTCTTGAGAATGAGCAGTTCTTC.

Here the CDR3 reads CASSQVRTSGTDTQYF. The CDR3 DNA sequence: TGTGCCAGCAGCCAAGTCAGGACTAGCGGCACAGATACGCAGTATTTT. This rearrangement joins TRBV4-2 to TRBJ2-3; 9 nucleotides align to TRBD2. The CDR3 is made up of 16 amino acids. V dropped 1 base and J dropped 1; count of bases not matched to a gene: 3. CDR1 is LGHNA and CDR2 is YNFKEQ in the germline V gene.

The chain employs TRBV5-4 and TRBJ2-5; D unresolved. Germline CDR1 reads SGHNT; CDR2 reads YYREEE (reference sequence). This CDR3 contains 14 residues. V shed 1 base and J shed 1 base, with 8 bases lying between them. The CDR3 nucleotides read TGTGCCAGCAGCTTGAAGCTCGGCCAAGAGACCCAGTACTTC. This encodes CASSLKLGQETQYF.

The chain employs TRBV24-1 and TRBJ1-5, with TRBD1 identical over 10 bases. The CDR3 consists of 16 residues. In germline, CDR1 is KGHDR, CDR2 SFDVKD. The V and J ends lost 4 bases and 7 bases, in that order; junction bases with no gene match: 9. The CDR3 reads CATSDRQTGGAQPQHF. In DNA form, the CDR3 reads TGTGCCACCAGTGACCGACAGACAGGGGGCGCCCAGCCCCAGCATTTT.